The 22 T cell receptor beta chains presented below share a single source sample, sequenced in a study of blood T cell repertoires in COVID-19. The method was immunoSEQ multiplex PCR; TCRdb's version includes in-frame clones alone and lacks a portion of them. The data show around 70,000 clones, with approximately 90% seen just once and approximately 7.9% held by the top ten. Sequencing was carried out using peripheral blood. Receptors were obtained from a human donor in a cohort sampled during active COVID-19.

This sequence joins TRBV10-3 and TRBJ2-7; 14 nucleotides line up with TRBD2. Trimming cost V 6 bases and J 3 bases; bases outside gene matches: 1. Germline values: CDR1 ENHRY, CDR2 SYGVKD. The CDR3 is 14 amino acids. This CDR3 is CAISGTSGSYEQYF. The CDR3 bases are TGTGCCATCAGCGGGACTAGCGGGAGCTACGAGCAGTACTTC.

The chain joins TRBV10-1 to TRBJ2-3, with D possibly matching TRBD2 (6 bases). Trimming removed 6 bases at V and 0 bases at J, with 16 bases between. CDR1 is WNHNN, CDR2 SYGVQD, per germline (reference sequence). The CDR3 is 16 amino acids. The CDR3 sequence is CASRDAGTPSTDTQYF. DNA for the CDR3: TGCGCCAGCAGAGACGCGGGGACCCCTAGCACAGATACGCAGTATTTT.

The V call is TRBV29-1, the J call TRBJ1-4; possibly TRBD1 for D (6 bases). Per the germline V gene, CDR1 is SQVTM and CDR2 is ANQGSEA. CDR3 length: 14 residues. The ends were cut back, 7 bases at V and 7 bases at J, with 19 bases in the middle. The CDR3 region has the DNA TGCAGCGCTGCTACAAACCCCAGGGGTGAAAAACTGTTTTTT. This gives the protein CSAATNPRGEKLFF.

J is TRBJ1-1 and V is TRBV18, with no clear D. Trimming shortened V by 5 bases and J by 1 base, and 17 bases separated the two germline ends. The CDR3 extends over 16 amino acids. Germline V gene lookup returns CDR1 KGHSH and CDR2 LQKENI. DNA of the CDR3: TGTGCCAGCTCATACCTCGAACTTAACAGGAACACTGAAGCTTTCTTT. Residues: CASSYLELNRNTEAFF.

The chain couples TRBV6-5 to TRBJ1-2; 7 bases align to TRBD1. V trimming: 6 bases; J trimming: 2 bases; junction bases outside the gene matches: 6. Germline V CDR1 and CDR2: MNHEY, SVGAGI. The CDR3 contains 14 residues. The CDR3 is CASSRQGLNYGYTF. As DNA, the CDR3 is TGTGCCAGCAGCCGACAGGGACTCAACTATGGCTACACCTTC.

Only one count was recorded for this clone. The V call is TRBV6-5, the J call TRBJ2-7, with 11 bases lining up with TRBD2. This CDR3 region has 14 residues. With V trimmed by 6 bases and J by 4 bases, 5 bases remained unmatched. Germline lookup yields CDR1 MNHEY and CDR2 SVGAGI. Here the CDR3 DNA reads TGTGCCAGCAGAAGTAGCGGGAGGGCATACGAGCAGTACTTC. Encoded protein: CASRSSGRAYEQYF.

This chain joins TRBV7-2 and TRBJ2-3; 9 bases map to TRBD2. J gave up 5 bases and V 5 bases, and 11 bases lay outside the gene matches. The CDR3 has 16 residues. CDR1 is SGHTA, CDR2 FQGNSA, per germline. CDR3 DNA: TGTGCCAGCAGCCCAAGGGACAGCGGGGGGAGAGATACGCAGTATTTT. It yields the protein CASSPRDSGGRDTQYF.

The rearrangement uses TRBV28 and TRBJ1-2; D call uncertain. V was pared by 3 bases and J by 6 bases, with 14 bases between. CDR1 and CDR2 (germline): MDHEN, SYDVKM. CDR3 length equals 14 residues. DNA of the CDR3: TGTGCCAGCAGTTTGTACTACCTCACCGATGGCTACACCTTC. It translates to CASSLYYLTDGYTF.

A note on this clone: Other DNA sequences of this sample code for an identical CDR3. This rearrangement joins TRBV6-5 to TRBJ1-5; D remains ambiguous. CDR1 MNHEY and CDR2 SVGAGI come from the germline V gene. The CDR3 is made up of 13 amino acids. Trimming left V 5 bases short and J 5 bases short, with 10 bases between. The CDR3: CASSRGRDQPQHF. The CDR3 DNA reads TGTGCCAGCAGTCGTGGGCGGGATCAGCCCCAGCATTTT.

The chain carries TRBV7-2 and TRBJ2-7, with D possibly TRBD1 on 5 matching bases. The V and J ends lost 3 bases and 5 bases respectively, with 11 bases between them. Per germline, CDR1 SGHTA and CDR2 FQGNSA. The CDR3 length is 13 residues. The chain's CDR3 is CASSLAGYHEQYF. In DNA, the CDR3 is TGTGCCAGCAGCTTGGCAGGGTACCACGAGCAGTACTTC. Supplemented by reference TRBV7-2 and TRBJ2-7, the full variable domain reads GAGVSQSPSNKVTEKGKDVELRCDPISGHTALYWYRQSLGQGLEFLIYFQGNSAPDKSGLPSDRFSAERTGGSVSTLTIQRTQQEDSAVYLCASSLAGYHEQYFGPGTRLTVT.

The chain combines TRBV7-2 with TRBJ2-3; the match to TRBD1 covers 9 bases. The germline gives CDR1 SGHTA, CDR2 FQGNSA. The CDR3 covers 12 residues. With V trimmed by 10 bases and J by 6 bases, 5 bases remained unmatched. The CDR3 protein is CAIDRGGDTQYF. The CDR3 bases are TGTGCCATCGACAGGGGGGGGGATACGCAGTATTTT.

The CDR3 loop reads CASSYREQYF. The CDR3 region has the DNA TGTGCCAGCAGTTACCGCGAGCAGTACTTC. V and J are TRBV6-7 and TRBJ2-7; no firm D call. TRBV6-7 belongs to the ORF category, with a function that is uncertain. The CDR3 spans 10 residues. Trimming pared 2 bases from V and 6 bases from J, leaving 2 bases between.

This rearrangement joins TRBV20-1 to TRBJ2-7; 9 bases fit TRBD1. CDR1 DFQATT and CDR2 SNEGSKA come from the germline V gene (reference sequence). This CDR3 spans 11 amino acids. DNA of the CDR3: TGCAGGGCGGACAGGGGCGGCGAGCAGTACTTC. Its translation: CRADRGGEQYF.

The CDR3 sequence: CASSLAGTGVVNEQFF. CDR3 coding DNA: TGCGCCAGCAGCTTGGCCGGAACAGGGGTAGTAAATGAGCAGTTCTTC. The J gene is TRBJ2-1, the V gene TRBV5-1; the match to TRBD1 covers 7 bases. CDR1 and CDR2 (germline): SGHRS, YFSETQ. This CDR3 is built from 16 residues. Trimming cost V 0 bases and J 7 bases; bases outside gene matches: 10.

The chain is built from TRBV6-2 or TRBV6-3 and TRBJ2-1, with 7 bases lining up with TRBD2. The length of the CDR3 is 16 residues. CDR1 and CDR2 from the germline V gene are MNHEY and SVGEGT. Trimming removed 5 bases from V and 11 bases from J; junction bases left unmatched: 18. The CDR3 nucleotides read TGTGCCAGCAGTGCCGGGACTATCCACTTGATCAGTAAGCAGTTCTTC. Its protein is CASSAGTIHLISKQFF.

This rearrangement joins TRBV19 to TRBJ2-7; a possible D gene is TRBD1 (6 bases). The germline gives CDR1 LNHDA, CDR2 SQIVND (reference sequence). The CDR3 is 14 residues long. Trimming removed 6 bases at V and 6 bases at J, with 18 bases between. The CDR3 nucleotides are TGTGCCAGTAGCCCCCAGGGGAGTTTGGGCGAGCAGTACTTC. This encodes CASSPQGSLGEQYF.

The V and J genes are TRBV18 and TRBJ2-1; 10 positions agree with TRBD2. Per the germline V gene, CDR1 is KGHSH and CDR2 is LQKENI. Losses at the gene ends were 3 bases for V and 2 bases for J; bases not matched to a gene: 4. There are 16 residues in the CDR3. As DNA, the CDR3 is TGTGCCAGCTCACCGATTAGCGGGAGGACCTACAATGAGCAGTTCTTC. Its protein product is CASSPISGRTYNEQFF.

V and J are TRBV11-2 and TRBJ2-3; 12 nucleotides align to TRBD2. Trimming took 1 base from V and 4 from J; bases not matched to a gene: 6. Germline CDR1 reads SGHAT; CDR2 reads FQNNGV. This CDR3 spans 17 amino acids. CDR3 nucleotide sequence: TGTGCCAGCAGCTTAGCACCTAGCGGGGGGGAAGCAGATACGCAGTATTTT. This sequence encodes CASSLAPSGGEADTQYF.

This sequence joins TRBV19 and TRBJ2-4, with 9 bases that match TRBD1. This CDR3 is built from 18 residues. V shed 4 bases and J 7 bases; nucleotides not matched to a gene: 17. Germline V lookup: CDR1 LNHDA, CDR2 SQIVND (reference sequence). The CDR3 DNA sequence: TGTGCCAGTAGTAACAGGGGGATTACCGGGACAGGGAGGAACATTCAGTACTTC. Its translation: CASSNRGITGTGRNIQYF.

The gene calls are TRBV30 and TRBJ2-1; D not certain. Trimming stripped 2 bases from V and 7 bases from J, with 15 bases between. The CDR3 totals 14 residues. The germline gives CDR1 GTSNPN, CDR2 SVGIG (reference sequence). The CDR3 nucleotides read TGTGCCTGGAGTTTTATCAAGGCCGGGAATGAGCAGTTCTTC. It yields the protein CAWSFIKAGNEQFF.

The chain links TRBV6-5 to TRBJ1-6; D not certain. The CDR3 runs to 15 residues. V lost 5 bases, J lost 1 base, and 9 bases lay in between. The V gene's germline CDR1 is MNHEY and CDR2 SVGAGI. CDR3 in amino acids: CASSPEESYNSPLHF. The CDR3 DNA sequence: TGTGCCAGCAGTCCAGAGGAATCCTATAATTCACCCCTCCACTTT.

This clone was seen only once. V gene TRBV6-5 combines with J gene TRBJ2-3; 8 nucleotides line up with TRBD2. CDR3 length: 14 residues. Losses at the gene ends were 8 bases for V and 1 base for J; bases not matched to a gene: 5. In germline, CDR1 is MNHEY, CDR2 SVGAGI. CDR3 sequence: CASGPAGGTDTQYF. The CDR3 DNA reads as TGTGCCAGCGGGCCAGCGGGGGGCACAGATACGCAGTATTTT.